This record concerns one TCR beta chain sequence. One junction end does not reproduce the germline sequence, and a read error may be involved. Other nucleotide sequences in the sample specify the same CDR3. The data stem from a study of glioma-infiltrating T cells after dendritic cell vaccination. Study-wide context: Autologous tumor lysate-pulsed dendritic cell vaccination was given between 2003 and 2012. The vaccine used monocyte-derived dendritic cells pulsed overnight with autologous tumor lysate. At biweekly intervals, patients got three intradermal dendritic cell vaccine injections.

The CDR3 is 16 amino acids. Germline V gene data show CDR1 as MGHRA and CDR2 as YSYEKL. Clones were sequenced by immunoSEQ multiplex PCR, and TCRdb holds only the in-frame ones, with some missing. The table includes under 100,000 clones, more than 70% detected once. The chain employs TRBV4-1 and TRBJ1-2, with 8 bases lining up with TRBD1. Sequences were derived from blood, sampled before dendritic cell vaccination. This TCR came from a human donor with glioblastoma. The CDR3 region is CASSQGPPTGEYGYTF. The CDR3 nucleotides are TGCGCCAGCAGCCAAGGGCCCCCGACAGGGGAATATGGTTACACCTTC.